This T cell receptor beta chain was identified in a study of CD8 T cells in ankylosing spondylitis. The CDR3 spans 15 residues. Germline CDR1 and CDR2: DFQATT and SNEGSKA (reference sequence). Trimming took 2 bases from V and 1 from J; bases not matched to a gene: 3. Notes on the study in general: Disease-linked clones were reportedly significantly enriched in matched ankylosing spondylitis synovial fluid. Relatively rare in peripheral blood, disease-linked clones were also CD8+.

In its sample, this clonotype was seen once. Its antigen is not known. One entry per CDR3 protein results from TCRdb running MiXCR on the 5' RACE reads. The data contain about 250,000 distinct CDR3 sequences, 30% to 40% of them singletons. Sample: blood, either unsorted or a sorted T cell fraction (not recorded which). The V call is TRBV20-1, the J call TRBJ2-7; 12 positions match TRBD2. The TCR originated in a male donor with ankylosing spondylitis or in good health (not recorded which). The CDR3 spells CSARRLAGDSYEQYF. CDR3 coding DNA: TGCAGTGCTAGAAGACTAGCGGGGGATTCCTACGAGCAGTACTTC.